This is a list of T cell receptor beta chains from one sample in a study of CD8 T cells in Susac syndrome. MiXCR, applied by TCRdb to the immunoSEQ multiplex PCR reads, yields one record per CDR3 protein. The data show 160,000 or so distinct CDR3 sequences, 85% to 95% seen once. Specimen: CD4+ T cells from PBMCs. These receptors came from a human donor in good health. Each CDR3 is given with its conserved first and last residue. Fields, in order: J gene, V gene, D gene, CDR3 protein, CDR3 DNA. A D gene is named only where the DNA matches it firmly.

j_gene: TRBJ2-3
v_gene: TRBV18
d_gene: -
CDR3aa: CASSPGLGDTQYF
CDR3nt: TGTGCCAGCTCACCAGGGCTGGGAGATACGCAGTATTTT

j_gene: TRBJ2-5
v_gene: TRBV9
d_gene: -
CDR3aa: CASSAPGRQETQYF
CDR3nt: TGTGCCAGCAGCGCACCGGGACGCCAAGAGACCCAGTACTTC

j_gene: TRBJ2-1
v_gene: TRBV25-1
d_gene: -
CDR3aa: CASSGRASNEQFF
CDR3nt: TGTGCCAGCAGTGGACGGGCCTCAAATGAGCAGTTCTTC

j_gene: TRBJ2-3
v_gene: TRBV2
d_gene: -
CDR3aa: CASQSRGSTDTQYF
CDR3nt: TGTGCCAGCCAGTCACGGGGGAGCACAGATACGCAGTATTTT

j_gene: TRBJ1-1
v_gene: TRBV3-1
d_gene: -
CDR3aa: CASSQAEYTEAFF
CDR3nt: TGTGCCAGCAGCCAAGCAGAATACACTGAAGCTTTCTTT

j_gene: TRBJ2-7
v_gene: TRBV5-1
d_gene: -
CDR3aa: CASSLVSAREQYF
CDR3nt: TGCGCCAGCAGCTTGGTGTCCGCGCGAGAGCAGTACTTC

j_gene: TRBJ1-1
v_gene: TRBV20-1
d_gene: TRBD1
CDR3aa: CSASRTGSPMNTEAFF
CDR3nt: TGCAGTGCCAGTCGGACAGGGAGCCCCATGAACACTGAAGCTTTCTTT

j_gene: TRBJ2-7
v_gene: TRBV29-1
d_gene: TRBD1
CDR3aa: CSGRQGSYEQYF
CDR3nt: TGCAGCGGAAGACAGGGCTCCTACGAGCAGTACTTC

j_gene: TRBJ2-1
v_gene: TRBV19
d_gene: TRBD1
CDR3aa: CATRRQGFLWNEQFF
CDR3nt: TGTGCCACCAGGCGACAGGGATTCTTATGGAATGAGCAGTTCTTC

j_gene: TRBJ1-6
v_gene: TRBV9
d_gene: TRBD1
CDR3aa: CASADRDLSPLHF
CDR3nt: TGTGCCAGCGCGGACAGGGACCTTTCACCCCTCCACTTT

j_gene: TRBJ1-5
v_gene: TRBV30
d_gene: TRBD1
CDR3aa: CAWSGTGRDQPQHF
CDR3nt: TGTGCCTGGAGTGGGACAGGGAGAGATCAGCCCCAGCATTTT